One sample yielded the 11 T cell receptor beta chains listed below, sequenced in a study of blood T cells in healthy people across ages. A sample-barcoded 5' primer and a J-beta primer mix were used in a second PCR of about 6 to 11 cycles. TCRdb called the 5' RACE reads again in MiXCR, with one record for every CDR3 protein. The data show about 780,000 distinct CDR3 sequences, roughly 26% seen once. The same sample was also studied in work on T cells of mothers and their children.

Sequenced sample: blood. The receptors originated from a boy between 10 and 17 years old in good health.

The chain employs TRBV6-5 and TRBJ1-4, with D uncertain. From germline, CDR1 is MNHEY and CDR2 SVGAGI. The V gene lost 1 base and the J gene lost 0 bases, with 12 bases spanning the gap. CDR3 length: 17 amino acids. The CDR3 region is CASSYWAAGTTNEKLFF. DNA for the CDR3: TGTGCCAGCAGTTACTGGGCCGCTGGAACAACTAATGAAAAACTGTTTTTT.

This clonotype was observed a handful of times. This sequence joins TRBV10-3 and TRBJ1-1; maybe TRBD1 (5 bases). Trimming stripped 2 bases from V and 6 bases from J, with 22 bases between. The CDR3 has 17 residues. Germline V gene lookup returns CDR1 ENHRY and CDR2 SYGVKD. CDR3 loop: CAISERARARVNPEAFF. The CDR3 bases are TGTGCCATCAGTGAGCGGGCTAGGGCCAGGGTAAACCCTGAAGCTTTCTTT.

The rearrangement links TRBV20-1 to TRBJ1-1; 7 bases line up with TRBD1. CDR1 is DFQATT, CDR2 SNEGSKA, per germline (reference sequence). J lost 8 bases, V lost 6 bases, and 3 bases had no gene match. The CDR3 sequence is 10 residues long. CDR3 in DNA: TGCAGTGCAAGGGACAGAGAAGCTTTCTTT. Its protein product is CSARDREAFF.

This clonotype was seen a few times. The J gene is TRBJ2-5, the V gene TRBV28; D ambiguous. In germline, CDR1 is MDHEN, CDR2 SYDVKM. V was clipped by 3 bases and J by 4 bases, with 9 bases between them. CDR3 length: 13 residues. In DNA form, the CDR3 reads TGTGCCAGCAGTTTTATCCGGCGAGAGACCCAGTACTTC. It translates to CASSFIRRETQYF.

This clonotype has more than one count but fewer than ten. This chain uses TRBV28 with TRBJ1-2; D might be TRBD1 (6 bases). The CDR3 spans 12 residues. The V and J ends lost 10 bases and 5 bases respectively, with 14 bases between them. Germline CDR1 reads MDHEN; CDR2 reads SYDVKM. This chain's CDR3 is CAILLGGYGYTF. For the CDR3, the DNA is TGTGCCATCCTATTAGGGGGATATGGCTACACCTTC.

The gene calls are TRBV18 and TRBJ2-7, with 10 bases identical to TRBD1. The CDR3 loop spans 16 amino acids. The germline V gene encodes CDR1 KGHSH and CDR2 LQKENI. V shed 1 base and J 6 bases; nucleotides not matched to a gene: 9. DNA of the CDR3: TGTGCCAGCTCACCACGGGAGACAGGGGGCTTGGGCGAGCAGTACTTC. It codes for CASSPRETGGLGEQYF.

The genes are TRBV20-1 and TRBJ2-5; 14 nucleotides line up with TRBD2. There are 15 residues in the CDR3. Germline V gene lookup returns CDR1 DFQATT and CDR2 SNEGSKA (reference sequence). V lost 5 bases to trimming and J lost 7 bases; unmatched junction nucleotides: 9. The CDR3 DNA reads TGCAGTGCTGAGGGACTAGCGGGGGCATCCTCGACCCAGTACTTC. This translates into CSAEGLAGASSTQYF.

V and J are TRBV20-1 and TRBJ1-1, with 8 bases that match TRBD1. V trimming: 6 bases; J trimming: 1 base; junction bases outside the gene matches: 4. Germline CDR1 DFQATT, CDR2 SNEGSKA (reference sequence). The CDR3 has 13 amino acids. Written as DNA, the CDR3 is TGCAGTGCCCCGGGACAGGCGAACACTGAAGCTTTCTTT. Its protein is CSAPGQANTEAFF.

The CDR3 is CASSLAAGESTDTQYF. The CDR3 nucleotides read TGCGCCAGCAGCTTGGCCGCAGGGGAGAGCACAGATACGCAGTATTTT. The rearrangement uses TRBV5-1 and TRBJ2-3; tentatively, D is TRBD1 (6 bases). The CDR3 consists of 16 residues. V lost 0 bases and J lost 0, with 11 bases in between. Germline V gene sequence: CDR1 SGHRS, CDR2 YFSETQ.

The chain employs TRBV10-3 and TRBJ1-1; 7 bases line up with TRBD1. The germline V gene encodes CDR1 ENHRY and CDR2 SYGVKD. The CDR3 consists of 13 residues. V lost 5 bases and J lost 1; bases outside the gene matches: 1. This CDR3 reads CAISTGENTEAFF. Written as DNA, the CDR3 is TGTGCCATCAGTACAGGGGAGAACACTGAAGCTTTCTTT.

This clonotype has a handful of counts. The V call is TRBV29-1, the J call TRBJ2-7; 8 nucleotides agree with TRBD1. With V trimmed by 0 bases and J by 0 bases, 1 base remained unmatched. The CDR3 contains 14 residues. Germline CDR1 SQVTM, CDR2 ANQGSEA. CDR3 amino acids: CSVEDGQGSYEQYF. In DNA form, the CDR3 reads TGCAGCGTTGAAGATGGACAGGGCTCCTACGAGCAGTACTTC.